The 32 T cell receptor beta chains listed next were all sequenced from one sample in a study of cytomegalovirus exposure and HLA in healthy donors. PCR involved 60 Vbeta and 13 Jbeta primers. The protocol was immunoSEQ multiplex PCR, while the TCRdb copy is restricted to in-frame clones and leaves out a portion. The table includes approximately 130,000 clones, roughly four fifths detected once. Specimen: PBMCs. The receptors come from a man aged 25 to 40 in good health and CMV-seronegative.

The genes are TRBV5-1 and TRBJ2-7; D might be TRBD1 (6 bases). CDR3 length: 16 amino acids. Germline CDR1 reads SGHRS; CDR2 reads YFSETQ. V lost 0 bases to trimming and J lost 4 bases, with 17 bases between them. In DNA form, the CDR3 reads TGCGCCAGCAGCTTGGCCGACCAGGGGTTTTTGTACGAGCAGTACTTC. Protein sequence: CASSLADQGFLYEQYF. Full variable domain (remainder filled in from reference TRBV5-1 and TRBJ2-7): KAGVTQTPRYLIKTRGQQVTLSCSPISGHRSVSWYQQTPGQGLQFLFEYFSETQRNKGNFPGRFSGRQFSNSRSEMNVSTLELGDSALYLCASSLADQGFLYEQYFGPGTRLTVT.

V gene TRBV6-1 combines with J gene TRBJ2-7, with 9 bases aligning to TRBD1. Germline CDR1 reads MNHNS; CDR2 reads SASEGT. This CDR3 is 13 amino acids long. Unmatched junction bases numbered 8, after V lost 11 bases and J lost 3 bases. Here the CDR3 DNA reads TGTGCCGGGTGGTCGGGACAGGGCTACGAGCAGTACTTC. This encodes CAGWSGQGYEQYF.

The chain joins TRBV29-1 to TRBJ2-5; no clear D. The CDR3 extends over 13 amino acids. Germline V gene lookup returns CDR1 SQVTM and CDR2 ANQGSEA. The V end lost 5 bases, the J end lost 3 bases, and 13 bases lay between the germline ends. The CDR3 region has the DNA TGCAGCGTTCCTTCCAATGGAGAAGAGACCCAGTACTTC. As protein: CSVPSNGEETQYF.

This clone has only one observation. The rearrangement joins TRBV6-1 to TRBJ2-1, with D unresolved. Germline V gene lookup returns CDR1 MNHNS and CDR2 SASEGT. The CDR3 runs to 15 residues. V was pared by 5 bases and J by 5 bases, with 16 bases between. CDR3 nucleotide sequence: TGTGCCAGCAGTCAAAGTCGTTTTCCTAACAATGAGCAGTTCTTC. It specifies CASSQSRFPNNEQFF.

The chain has TRBV7-8 and TRBJ2-5, with TRBD1 as a possible D gene (6 bases). Germline V lookup: CDR1 SGHVS, CDR2 FQNEAQ. Trimming took off 1 base at V and 6 bases at J, with 9 bases between the two ends. The CDR3 is made up of 13 amino acids. CDR3 in amino acids: CASSLDREQTQYF. DNA of the CDR3: TGTGCCAGCAGCTTAGACAGGGAGCAGACCCAGTACTTC.

V is TRBV6-1 and J is TRBJ1-1, with D unresolved. The CDR3 contains 11 residues. V lost 8 bases to trimming and J lost 6 bases, with 10 bases between them. Germline values: CDR1 MNHNS, CDR2 SASEGT. CDR3 DNA: TGTGCCAGCTTTTCAACTTCTGAAGCTTTCTTT. This translates into CASFSTSEAFF.

The chain uses TRBV7-2 and TRBJ2-2, with D maybe TRBD1 (6 bases). In germline, CDR1 is SGHTA, CDR2 FQGNSA. The CDR3 is 16 residues long. V lost 5 bases and J 3 bases, leaving 16 bases between the germline ends. The DNA of the CDR3 is TGTGCCAGCAGCCCCGACAGGACCCTCCACACCGGGGAGCTGTTTTTT. Its protein is CASSPDRTLHTGELFF.

The chain couples TRBV4-2 to TRBJ1-4; D remains ambiguous. Germline V CDR1 and CDR2: LGHNA, YNFKEQ. The CDR3 is made up of 16 amino acids. V was shortened by 0 bases and J by 13 bases, with 21 bases between the two germline ends. The CDR3 DNA reads as TGTGCCAGCAGCCAAGATTGGAAGACGCGGGTGGTACGACTGTTTTTT. Translated: CASSQDWKTRVVRLFF.

This sequence joins TRBV11-3 and TRBJ1-2; D is uncertain. Trimming removed 3 bases at V and 6 bases at J, with 11 bases between. The germline gives CDR1 SGHNT, CDR2 YENEEA. The CDR3 spans 13 residues. The CDR3: CASSFVGGNGYTF. As DNA, the CDR3 is TGTGCCAGCAGCTTCGTCGGAGGCAATGGCTACACCTTC.

A single count supports this clone. This chain uses TRBV12-5 with TRBJ1-5, with D possibly being TRBD1 (6 bases). The CDR3 contains 13 residues. Per the germline V gene, CDR1 is LGHNT and CDR2 is FRNRAP. V was trimmed by 6 bases and J by 4 bases, leaving 10 bases between them. Written as DNA, the CDR3 is TGTGCTAGTGGAACAGGGAAAAATCAGCCCCAGCATTTT. Its translation: CASGTGKNQPQHF.

The chain recombines TRBV4-3 with TRBJ2-7, with 7 bases fitting TRBD2. The V gene's germline CDR1 is LGHNA and CDR2 YSLEER. There are 13 residues in the CDR3. J lost 5 bases, V lost 3 bases, and 4 bases had no gene match. The CDR3 is CASSQRTRNEQYF. DNA for the CDR3: TGCGCCAGCAGCCAGAGGACTAGAAACGAGCAGTACTTC.

This clone appeared a few times. This chain links TRBV25-1 with TRBJ2-1; a possible D gene is TRBD2 (6 bases). Trimming stripped 1 base from V and 2 bases from J, with 9 bases between. Germline values: CDR1 MGHDK, CDR2 SYGVNS. This CDR3 contains 15 residues. This CDR3 reads CASSEWAGPYNEQFF. CDR3 bases: TGTGCCAGCAGTGAATGGGCGGGACCCTACAATGAGCAGTTCTTC.

The chain combines TRBV7-6 with TRBJ2-3; maybe TRBD2 (7 bases). The ends were cut back, 5 bases at V and 4 bases at J, with 19 bases in the middle. Germline CDR1 and CDR2: SGHVS and FNYEAQ. This CDR3 has 16 amino acids. In DNA, the CDR3 is TGTGCCAGCAGCCCGGGACTACCAGGGGAGGCAGATACGCAGTATTTT. Protein product: CASSPGLPGEADTQYF.

The rearrangement joins TRBV30 to TRBJ1-1; a possible D gene is TRBD1 (6 bases). CDR3 length: 14 residues. From germline, CDR1 is GTSNPN and CDR2 SVGIG (reference sequence). V lost 7 bases and J 4 bases, leaving 19 bases between the germline ends. The CDR3 sequence is CASRGGGGFTEAFF. The CDR3, as DNA: TGTGCCTCCAGGGGAGGGGGGGGCTTCACTGAAGCTTTCTTT.

This clone occurred a few times. The chain combines TRBV5-1 with TRBJ2-3, with 11 bases that match TRBD2. Trimming at V came to 4 bases and at J to 0 bases, leaving 10 bases not matched to a gene. Germline lookup yields CDR1 SGHRS and CDR2 YFSETQ. This CDR3 is 18 amino acids long. CDR3 nucleotide sequence: TGCGCCAGCAGCCCCGGGACTAGCGGAGCCTCTAGCACAGATACGCAGTATTTT. It encodes CASSPGTSGASSTDTQYF.

The genes are TRBV28 and TRBJ2-1, with 9 bases identical to TRBD1. CDR1 and CDR2 (germline): MDHEN, SYDVKM. The CDR3 spans 15 residues. The V gene end was trimmed by 4 bases and the J gene end by 5 bases; junction bases not matched to a gene: 6. The CDR3 reads CASSSTGGEDNEQFF. Here the CDR3 DNA reads TGTGCCAGCAGTTCAACAGGGGGCGAAGACAATGAGCAGTTCTTC.

This clone was counted a single time. The rearrangement links TRBV2 to TRBJ1-6, with 7 bases fitting TRBD1. J lost 7 bases, V lost 6 bases, and 3 bases had no gene match. Germline CDR1 is SNHLY and CDR2 is FYNNEI. There are 13 residues in the CDR3. The CDR3 is CASSLQGNSPLHF. DNA for the CDR3: TGTGCCAGCAGCCTACAGGGGAATTCACCCCTCCACTTT. Full variable domain (missing parts from reference TRBV2 and TRBJ1-6): EPEVTQTPSHQVTQMGQEVILRCVPISNHLYFYWYRQILGQKVEFLVSFYNNEISEKSEIFDDQFSVERPDGSNFTLKIRSTKLEDSAMYFCASSLQGNSPLHFGNGTRLTVT.

The rearrangement joins TRBV29-1 to TRBJ2-3, with D maybe TRBD2 (6 bases). The CDR3 is 12 amino acids. The germline CDR1 and CDR2 sequences are SQVTM and ANQGSEA. V lost 7 bases, J lost 0 bases, and 8 bases lay in between. In DNA, the CDR3 is TGCAGCGGGGGGGACAGCACAGATACGCAGTATTTT. Translation gives CSGGDSTDTQYF.

Note on this clone: Mismatch with germline at one junction end may stem from a read error. The gene calls are TRBV5-1 and TRBJ2-2; no definite D call. CDR3 length: 19 residues. Germline CDR1 and CDR2: SGHRS and YFSETQ. This chain's CDR3 is CASSLGILLTKTNTGELFF. CDR3 DNA: TGCGCCAGCAGTTTGGGAATACTCCTAACTAAAACGAACACCGGGGAGCTGTTTTTT.

This chain connects TRBV18 to TRBJ1-1, with D unclear. The germline V and J ends were trimmed by 1 base and 0 bases, with 6 bases remaining between them. CDR3 length: 14 residues. The germline V gene has CDR1 KGHSH and CDR2 LQKENI. CDR3: CASSPREMNTEAFF. CDR3 coding DNA: TGTGCCAGCTCACCACGAGAGATGAACACTGAAGCTTTCTTT.

This clone was picked up a small number of times. The chain couples TRBV6-5 to TRBJ1-1; TRBD1 aligns across 8 bases. The germline CDR1 and CDR2 sequences are MNHEY and SVGAGI. The V segment lost 3 bases and the J segment 0 bases; nucleotides outside the gene matches: 6. The CDR3 is 16 amino acids. CDR3 sequence (DNA): TGTGCCAGCAGTTATGCAGGGGGCACTATGAACACTGAAGCTTTCTTT. Its translation is CASSYAGGTMNTEAFF.

This clone came up a few times. The gene calls are TRBV10-3 and TRBJ2-7; D is unclear. The ends were cut back, 0 bases at V and 8 bases at J, with 8 bases in the middle. Per the germline V gene, CDR1 is ENHRY and CDR2 is SYGVKD. This CDR3 contains 12 residues. The chain's CDR3 is CAISESQDQQYF. CDR3 nucleotide sequence: TGTGCCATCAGTGAGTCTCAGGATCAGCAGTACTTC.

This rearrangement joins TRBV7-2 to TRBJ1-2; the D gene is possibly TRBD1 (5 bases). The ends were cut back, 4 bases at V and 8 bases at J, with 14 bases in the middle. The CDR3 is made up of 13 amino acids. Germline assignment: CDR1 SGHTA and CDR2 FQGNSA. CDR3 DNA: TGTGCCAGCAGCTATCAGGGTGAAGAGGGCTACACCTTC. Amino acids: CASSYQGEEGYTF.

This clone came up a few times. The chain carries TRBV5-4 and TRBJ2-1; 9 positions match TRBD2. The junction had 9 bases not matched to a gene; V was cut back by 0 bases and J by 2 bases. The CDR3 is made up of 18 amino acids. Germline-derived CDR1 and CDR2 are SGHNT and YYREEE (reference sequence). CDR3 DNA sequence: TGTGCCAGCAGCTTGGGGGGAGCTAGCGGGGCTACCTACAATGAGCAGTTCTTC. It is translated as CASSLGGASGATYNEQFF.

The gene calls are TRBV4-3 and TRBJ2-3; D may be TRBD2 (6 bases). The V and J ends lost 4 bases and 7 bases respectively, with 18 bases between them. This CDR3 is 15 amino acids long. CDR1 is LGHNA, CDR2 YSLEER, per germline. CDR3 protein: CASSPLRVSGHTQYF. In nucleotides, the CDR3 is TGCGCCAGCAGCCCTTTGAGGGTTAGCGGTCATACGCAGTATTTT.

The chain uses TRBV5-8 and TRBJ2-6, with 10 positions matching TRBD1. J lost 5 bases, V lost 4 bases, and 15 bases had no gene match. Germline V gives CDR1 SGHTS, CDR2 YDEGEE. The CDR3 spans 19 residues. CDR3 amino acids: CASSMVGDRGLVWANVLTF. In DNA form, the CDR3 reads TGTGCCAGCAGCATGGTCGGGGACAGGGGCCTCGTCTGGGCCAACGTCCTGACTTTC.

The chain combines TRBV25-1 with TRBJ2-1; TRBD2 might be the D (5 bases). Trimming took 2 bases from V and 1 from J, leaving 12 bases between them. Germline V gene lookup returns CDR1 MGHDK and CDR2 SYGVNS. This CDR3 contains 16 residues. DNA for the CDR3: TGTGCCAGCAGTGAAACGACGGGGATTTCCTACAATGAGCAGTTCTTC. Protein sequence: CASSETTGISYNEQFF.

V is TRBV5-4 and J is TRBJ2-7, with TRBD2 matching 12 bases. Germline lookup yields CDR1 SGHNT and CDR2 YYREEE (reference sequence). The CDR3 is 17 residues long. V lost 3 bases to trimming and J lost 0 bases; unmatched junction nucleotides: 7. The CDR3 nucleotides read TGTGCCAGCAGCTCAGGACTAGCGGGGACCCACTCCTACGAGCAGTACTTC. Encoded protein: CASSSGLAGTHSYEQYF.

The V call is TRBV4-3, the J call TRBJ2-3, with D perhaps matching TRBD2 (6 bases). CDR1 and CDR2 from the germline V gene are LGHNA and YSLEER. This CDR3 is built from 15 residues. Trimming removed 1 base from V and 6 bases from J, with 14 bases in between. CDR3 region: CASSQAGRGADTQYF. CDR3 DNA sequence: TGCGCCAGCAGCCAAGCGGGGCGCGGGGCGGATACGCAGTATTTT.

The V gene is TRBV4-1, the J gene TRBJ2-1; 10 bases fit TRBD2. Germline V CDR1 and CDR2: MGHRA, YSYEKL. Germline trimming cut 3 bases from V and 4 bases from J; bases unmatched to any gene: 3. The CDR3 runs to 15 residues. The CDR3 sequence: CASSHILAGYNEQFF. CDR3 coding DNA: TGCGCCAGCAGCCACATACTAGCGGGGTACAATGAGCAGTTCTTC.

This chain links TRBV5-1 with TRBJ2-7, with D maybe TRBD2 (6 bases). The germline gives CDR1 SGHRS, CDR2 YFSETQ. The CDR3 extends over 13 amino acids. Trimming removed 4 bases from V and 2 bases from J, with 10 bases in between. The CDR3: CASSQGLPYEQYF. CDR3 DNA sequence: TGCGCCAGCAGCCAGGGACTTCCCTACGAGCAGTACTTC.

The chain links TRBV7-9 to TRBJ1-2; D gene uncertain. The germline V gene has CDR1 SEHNR and CDR2 FQNEAQ (reference sequence). The ends were cut back, 1 base at V and 0 bases at J, with 6 bases in the middle. The CDR3 is 14 residues long. CDR3 sequence reads: CASSLGTANYGYTF. The DNA of the CDR3 is TGTGCCAGCAGCTTAGGCACAGCTAACTATGGCTACACCTTC.